One and the same sample provided the 27 T cell receptor beta chains below, sequenced in a study of shared clonotypes between healthy human individuals. Naive CD8 cells comprised CD45RO-negative, CCR7-positively selected cells, excluding terminally differentiated effector memory CD45RA+ cells. Sequencing used immunoSEQ multiplex PCR; TCRdb keeps in-frame clones, though not all of them. The sample carries some 2,000,000 clones, approximately 94% recorded once. The sequenced sample was naive CD8+ T cells sorted from blood. These receptors all come from a man aged 18 to 29 in good health.

This rearrangement joins TRBV29-1 to TRBJ2-7, with 9 bases identical to TRBD1. Trimming removed 0 bases from V and 3 bases from J; junction bases left unmatched: 3. CDR3 length: 14 amino acids. CDR1 and CDR2 from the germline V gene are SQVTM and ANQGSEA. The CDR3 spells CSVEEEDRGYEQYF. The CDR3 region has the DNA TGCAGCGTTGAAGAAGAGGACAGGGGCTACGAGCAGTACTTC.

The table lists this clone with a count of one. The rearrangement links TRBV7-2 to TRBJ2-7; maybe TRBD2 (6 bases). Trimming left V 4 bases short and J 3 bases short, with 22 bases between. There are 17 residues in the CDR3. Germline V gene data show CDR1 as SGHTA and CDR2 as FQGNSA. The DNA for the CDR3 is TGTGCCAGCAGCTACCTTAAGATCCGGGACTCGGGCTACGAGCAGTACTTC. Its protein product is CASSYLKIRDSGYEQYF.

The chain employs TRBV7-9 and TRBJ2-5, with 11 bases aligning to TRBD2. The V gene's germline CDR1 is SEHNR and CDR2 FQNEAQ (reference sequence). The CDR3 is made up of 16 amino acids. The V and J ends lost 0 bases and 6 bases, in that order; junction bases with no gene match: 6. CDR3 region: CASSLAELAGDQTQYF. The CDR3 region has the DNA TGTGCCAGCAGCTTAGCCGAACTAGCGGGAGACCAGACCCAGTACTTC. The whole variable domain, filled in from reference TRBV7-9 and TRBJ2-5, reads DTGVSQNPRHKITKRGQNVTFRCDPISEHNRLYWYRQTLGQGPEFLTYFQNEAQLEKSRLLSDRFSAERPKGSFSTLEIQRTEQGDSAMYLCASSLAELAGDQTQYFGPGTRLLVL.

This chain connects TRBV6-6 to TRBJ2-1; a weak D match, TRBD2 (6 bases). This CDR3 region has 14 residues. Germline V gene sequence: CDR1 MNHNY, CDR2 SVGAGI (reference sequence). Trimming cost V 0 bases and J 4 bases, with 7 bases left between them. CDR3 loop: CASSYSEGYNEQFF. The CDR3 coding sequence is TGTGCCAGCAGTTACTCGGAGGGGTACAATGAGCAGTTCTTC.

J is TRBJ2-7 and V is TRBV2, with D maybe TRBD1 (6 bases). V lost 8 bases and J 2 bases, leaving 16 bases between the germline ends. The CDR3 has 14 amino acids. Germline CDR1 SNHLY, CDR2 FYNNEI. CDR3 DNA sequence: TGTGCCAGCTTAAAAGGACAGCTCCCCTACGAGCAGTACTTC. Translation gives CASLKGQLPYEQYF.

This CDR3 reads CASSTTGLSYEQYF. For the CDR3, the DNA is TGTGCCAGCAGCACGACAGGGTTGTCCTACGAGCAGTACTTC. The chain uses TRBV7-8 and TRBJ2-7, with TRBD1 identical over 7 bases. Per the germline V gene, CDR1 is SGHVS and CDR2 is FQNEAQ. This CDR3 is 14 amino acids long. The V and J ends lost 5 bases and 1 base, in that order; junction bases with no gene match: 5.

V usage is TRBV7-3 and J usage is TRBJ2-3; 11 nucleotides match TRBD2. V gave up 3 bases and J gave up 7 bases; unmatched junction bases: 6. This CDR3 is 15 amino acids long. Germline assignment: CDR1 SGHTA and CDR2 FQGTGA. CDR3: CASSLVAGGPHTQYF. In DNA form, the CDR3 reads TGTGCCAGCAGCTTGGTAGCGGGGGGGCCTCATACGCAGTATTTT.

The chain has TRBV7-8 and TRBJ2-5; D call uncertain. This CDR3 is 13 amino acids long. Trimming took off 0 bases at V and 5 bases at J, with 7 bases between the two ends. Looked up from germline, CDR1 is SGHVS and CDR2 is FQNEAQ. As DNA, the CDR3 is TGTGCCAGCAGCTTAGCTTTTCAGGAGACCCAGTACTTC. Protein: CASSLAFQETQYF.

The J gene is TRBJ2-7, the V gene TRBV27; D may be TRBD1 (6 bases). Germline values: CDR1 MNHEY, CDR2 SMNVEV (reference sequence). V lost 2 bases to trimming and J lost 3 bases, with 11 bases between them. The CDR3 has 14 amino acids. CDR3 residues: CASSLSSTGYEQYF. DNA of the CDR3: TGTGCCAGCAGTTTAAGTTCGACAGGCTACGAGCAGTACTTC.

The chain joins TRBV4-2 to TRBJ2-7, with D possibly being TRBD1 (6 bases). This CDR3 has 13 residues. Germline CDR1 is LGHNA and CDR2 is YNFKEQ. V was shortened by 4 bases and J by 2 bases, with 9 bases between the two germline ends. The CDR3 nucleotides are TGTGCCAGCAGCCCAGGACAGCCCTACGAGCAGTACTTC. It specifies CASSPGQPYEQYF.

The genes are TRBV27 and TRBJ2-7, with 7 bases lining up with TRBD2. CDR1 is MNHEY and CDR2 is SMNVEV in the germline V gene (reference sequence). The CDR3 runs 14 residues. After removal of 2 bases from V and 5 bases from J, the junction contained 6 bases not matched to a gene. The CDR3 loop reads CASSLAGVINEQYF. The DNA for the CDR3 is TGTGCCAGCAGTTTAGCGGGGGTAATCAACGAGCAGTACTTC.

The chain uses TRBV6-1 and TRBJ2-7; tentatively, D is TRBD1 (5 bases). Germline V gene sequence: CDR1 MNHNS, CDR2 SASEGT. CDR3 length: 17 amino acids. The V end lost 0 bases, the J end lost 3 bases, and 18 bases lay between the germline ends. CDR3 region: CASSEALRRQGSYEQYF. The CDR3 DNA reads TGTGCCAGCAGTGAAGCACTTCGGCGGCAGGGAAGCTACGAGCAGTACTTC.

The gene calls are TRBV2 and TRBJ2-3; D gene uncertain. This CDR3 has 10 residues. Trimming took off 8 bases at V and 2 bases at J, with 2 bases between the two ends. Germline CDR1 reads SNHLY; CDR2 reads FYNNEI. In DNA form, the CDR3 reads TGTGCCAGCTTCACAGATACGCAGTATTTT. This encodes CASFTDTQYF.

The rearrangement uses TRBV4-1 and TRBJ1-4; D call uncertain. The CDR3 spans 16 residues. Deletions cut 0 bases from V and 4 bases from J, with 12 bases between. Germline loops: CDR1 MGHRA, CDR2 YSYEKL. Here the CDR3 reads CASSQDDGESNEKLFF. CDR3 coding DNA: TGCGCCAGCAGCCAAGATGACGGAGAGAGTAATGAAAAACTGTTTTTT.

The genes are TRBV18 and TRBJ2-3, with 7 bases lining up with TRBD2. The CDR3 contains 15 residues. J was trimmed by 6 bases and V by 2 bases; bases with no gene match: 8. CDR1 is KGHSH and CDR2 is LQKENI in the germline V gene. The CDR3 here is CASSPFGGSMDTQYF. The CDR3 DNA follows: TGTGCCAGCTCACCATTCGGCGGGAGTATGGATACGCAGTATTTT.

V gene TRBV30 combines with J gene TRBJ1-1; maybe TRBD1 (5 bases). The CDR3 is made up of 13 amino acids. The germline V and J ends were trimmed by 2 bases and 7 bases, with 14 bases remaining between them. Germline V lookup: CDR1 GTSNPN, CDR2 SVGIG (reference sequence). CDR3 nucleotide sequence: TGTGCCTGGAGTCTGGACACGAAAAATGAAGCTTTCTTT. Protein product: CAWSLDTKNEAFF.

The V call is TRBV4-3, the J call TRBJ2-1; weak D call: TRBD2 (5 bases). CDR3 length: 12 amino acids. V was cut by 3 bases and J by 7 bases, with 7 bases left in between. CDR1 and CDR2 (germline): LGHNA, YSLEER. CDR3 residues: CASSHTGNEQFF. In DNA form, the CDR3 reads TGCGCCAGCAGCCATACGGGGAATGAGCAGTTCTTC.

The chain recombines TRBV5-6 with TRBJ2-2; 8 positions match TRBD2. The CDR3 extends over 18 amino acids. After removal of 4 bases from V and 3 bases from J, the junction contained 14 bases not matched to a gene. CDR1 is SGHDT and CDR2 is YYEEEE in the germline V gene. CDR3 in DNA: TGTGCCAGCAGCCAAAGCCGTCTGACTAGCGTTTACACCGGGGAGCTGTTTTTT. Protein: CASSQSRLTSVYTGELFF.

Concerning this clone: The limits of the CDR3 on the DNA are not certain, so only TCRdb's listed CDR3 is given. The V and J genes are TRBV5-6 and TRBJ2-5; TRBD2 is taken as the D call from the table, unchecked against the DNA. The CDR3 length is 12 residues, termini included. Germline lookup yields CDR1 SGHDT and CDR2 YYEEEE. This chain's CDR3 is CASSVGTGTEYF.

As regards this clone: The sample carries other DNA sequences with the same CDR3. The V and J genes are TRBV7-2 and TRBJ1-1; the D is unclear. The CDR3 covers 13 residues. The germline V gene encodes CDR1 SGHTA and CDR2 FQGNSA. V lost 1 base and J lost 1, with 4 bases in between. Here the CDR3 reads CASSLGENTEAFF. The CDR3 nucleotides are TGTGCCAGCAGCTTAGGAGAGAACACTGAAGCTTTCTTT.

The CDR3 coding sequence is TGCGCCAGCAGCAGCACAGCCCGGGACACTGAAGCTTTCTTT. It codes for CASSSTARDTEAFF. This sequence joins TRBV4-1 and TRBJ1-1; D is uncertain. Trimming left V 5 bases short and J 3 bases short, with 13 bases between. This CDR3 spans 14 amino acids. Germline lookup yields CDR1 MGHRA and CDR2 YSYEKL.

This clone was found once. This rearrangement joins TRBV27 to TRBJ2-4, with TRBD1 matching 7 bases. J gave up 5 bases and V 3 bases, and 4 bases lay outside the gene matches. Germline loops: CDR1 MNHEY, CDR2 SMNVEV (reference sequence). The CDR3 has 14 amino acids. CDR3 region: CASSFLGGENIQYF. DNA of the CDR3: TGTGCCAGCAGTTTTCTAGGGGGCGAAAACATTCAGTACTTC.

This sequence joins TRBV28 and TRBJ2-3; tentative D call: TRBD2 (7 bases). The CDR3 is made up of 15 amino acids. The V gene's germline CDR1 is MDHEN and CDR2 SYDVKM. Trimming took off 5 bases at V and 5 bases at J, with 17 bases between the two ends. The CDR3 here is CASSLPGRGEDTQYF. In DNA, the CDR3 is TGTGCCAGCAGTCTTCCGGGGAGGGGGGAAGATACGCAGTATTTT.

The gene calls are TRBV9 and TRBJ2-7; TRBD1 matches 9 bases. Looked up from germline, CDR1 is SGDLS and CDR2 is YYNGEE. V was pared by 4 bases and J by 1 base, with 6 bases of the junction left unmatched. This CDR3 comprises 15 residues. In DNA, the CDR3 is TGTGCCAGCAGCCTCGAGACAGGGGGATCCTACGAGCAGTACTTC. Residues: CASSLETGGSYEQYF.

V is TRBV7-2 and J is TRBJ2-3, with 12 bases matching TRBD2. The CDR3 covers 18 residues. The V gene end was trimmed by 1 base and the J gene end by 2 bases; junction bases not matched to a gene: 7. Germline lookup yields CDR1 SGHTA and CDR2 FQGNSA. The DNA of the CDR3 is TGTGCCAGCAGCTTAGGGCTAGCGGGAGGGTCCGCCACAGATACGCAGTATTTT. This gives the protein CASSLGLAGGSATDTQYF.

The chain uses TRBV7-6 and TRBJ2-2; D not resolved. Trimming shortened V by 5 bases and J by 1 base, and 14 bases separated the two germline ends. The CDR3 loop spans 16 amino acids. Germline CDR1 is SGHVS and CDR2 is FNYEAQ. The DNA for the CDR3 is TGTGCCAGCAGCACCTCTTCTGATTGGAACACCGGGGAGCTGTTTTTT. Encoded protein: CASSTSSDWNTGELFF.

Remarks on this clone: Other DNA sequences from this sample encode an identical CDR3 as well. J is TRBJ1-5 and V is TRBV28; D unclear. The germline gives CDR1 MDHEN, CDR2 SYDVKM. V was trimmed by 5 bases and J by 0 bases, leaving 5 bases between them. The CDR3 is made up of 13 amino acids. In nucleotides, the CDR3 is TGTGCCAGCAGTCTAAATAGCAATCAGCCCCAGCATTTT. Amino acid sequence: CASSLNSNQPQHF.